The sequence of this T cell receptor (beta chain) was determined in a study of blood T cell repertoires in COVID-19. Study-wide background: In each case, the material was cDNA or gDNA derived from T cells, B-cell-depleted T cells, or PBMCs.

Germline CDR1 MDHEN, CDR2 SYDVKM. The CDR3 runs to 15 residues. After removal of 5 bases from V and 3 bases from J, the junction contained 8 bases not matched to a gene. Per the authors' pipeline: From reference gene primer amplification, estimates of nucleated cell counts were derived. Some clones are missing from TCRdb's copy, which holds only in-frame ones; the method was immunoSEQ multiplex PCR. For V, J and clone size, that table is used; D and trimming come from the DNA. This table holds approximately 180,000 clones, approximately 83% found once. The sample comprised peripheral blood. This sequence originates from a man aged 55 to 70 with acute or convalescent COVID-19. The chain uses TRBV28 and TRBJ1-2; 8 bases agree with TRBD1. The CDR3 here is CASSLQGAQDYGYTF. The CDR3 DNA reads as TGTGCCAGCAGTCTTCAGGGGGCTCAGGACTATGGCTACACCTTC.